This T cell receptor beta chain was documented in a study of T cells in Graves' hyperthyroidism and ophthalmopathy. Study-level points and caveats: For ophthalmopathy, model prediction preceded onset by a median about 6 months.

Amplified regions were TCR beta CDR3 sequences from RNA transcripts. HTBI primers were the set used in a first-round RT-PCR of the TCR CDR3. Using its own MiXCR run on the multiplex PCR reads, TCRdb lists one record per CDR3 protein. The profile shows a few hundred thousand distinct CDR3 sequences, approximately 18% of them singletons. The CDR3 extends over 14 amino acids. The trim removed 2 bases at V and 7 bases at J, leaving 8 bases unmatched. Germline V gene data show CDR1 as MNHEY and CDR2 as SVGEGT. As to this clonotype: Its antigen is not known. A much larger clone lies a single base off, so this may be a read error.

This chain links TRBV6-2 or TRBV6-3 with TRBJ2-7; TRBD2 agrees at 7 bases. This receptor was taken from a man aged 18-30 years with Graves' ophthalmopathy. What was sequenced was blood. CDR3 DNA sequence: TGTGCCAGCAGTTACGAGGGAGGGCGGGATGAGCAGTACTTC. Translation: CASSYEGGRDEQYF.